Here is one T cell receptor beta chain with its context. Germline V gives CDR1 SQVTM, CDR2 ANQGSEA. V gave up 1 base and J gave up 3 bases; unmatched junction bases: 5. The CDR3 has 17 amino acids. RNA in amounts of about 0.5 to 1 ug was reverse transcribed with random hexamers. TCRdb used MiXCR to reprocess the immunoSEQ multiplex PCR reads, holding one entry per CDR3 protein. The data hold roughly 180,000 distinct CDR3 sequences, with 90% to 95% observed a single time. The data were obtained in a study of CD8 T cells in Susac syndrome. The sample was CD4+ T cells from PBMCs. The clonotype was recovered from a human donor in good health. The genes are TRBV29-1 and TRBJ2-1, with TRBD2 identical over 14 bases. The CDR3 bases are TGCAGCGTTGAAGGACTAGCGGGGGGGCCACTCTACAATGAGCAGTTCTTC. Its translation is CSVEGLAGGPLYNEQFF.